This T cell receptor beta chain was sequenced in a study of T cell changes during pregnancy in multiple sclerosis. This clone was seen once. Sequencing used immunoSEQ multiplex PCR; TCRdb keeps in-frame clones, though not all of them. The sample records around 45,000 clones, around 90% being singletons. This CDR3 is 19 amino acids long. The ends lost 0 bases at V and 0 bases at J; junction bases unmatched: 9. V usage is TRBV6-7 and J usage is TRBJ2-7; 12 bases are a match to TRBD2. TRBV6-7 is sorted into the ORF group, with uncertain function. This TCR was recovered from a female donor with multiple sclerosis, enrolled in a pregnancy study. The sequenced sample was CD4+ T cells from peripheral blood mononuclear cells, obtained before pregnancy. For the CDR3, the DNA is TGTGCCAGCAGTTACTCGTCGCGACTAGCGGGAGTGAGCTCCTACGAGCAGTACTTC. This translates into CASSYSSRLAGVSSYEQYF.